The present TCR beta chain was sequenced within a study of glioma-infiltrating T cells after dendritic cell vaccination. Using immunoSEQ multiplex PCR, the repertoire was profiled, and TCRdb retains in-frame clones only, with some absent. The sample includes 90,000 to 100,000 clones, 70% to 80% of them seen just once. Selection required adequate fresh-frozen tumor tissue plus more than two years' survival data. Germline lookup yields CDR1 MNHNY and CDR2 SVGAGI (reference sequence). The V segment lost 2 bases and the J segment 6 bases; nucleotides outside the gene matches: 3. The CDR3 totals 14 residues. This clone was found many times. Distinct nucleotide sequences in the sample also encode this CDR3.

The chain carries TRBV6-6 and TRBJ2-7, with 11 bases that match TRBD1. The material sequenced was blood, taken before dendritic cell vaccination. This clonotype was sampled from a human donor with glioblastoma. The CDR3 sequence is CASSYTGTGGEQYF. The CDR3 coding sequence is TGTGCCAGCAGTTACACCGGGACAGGGGGCGAGCAGTACTTC.